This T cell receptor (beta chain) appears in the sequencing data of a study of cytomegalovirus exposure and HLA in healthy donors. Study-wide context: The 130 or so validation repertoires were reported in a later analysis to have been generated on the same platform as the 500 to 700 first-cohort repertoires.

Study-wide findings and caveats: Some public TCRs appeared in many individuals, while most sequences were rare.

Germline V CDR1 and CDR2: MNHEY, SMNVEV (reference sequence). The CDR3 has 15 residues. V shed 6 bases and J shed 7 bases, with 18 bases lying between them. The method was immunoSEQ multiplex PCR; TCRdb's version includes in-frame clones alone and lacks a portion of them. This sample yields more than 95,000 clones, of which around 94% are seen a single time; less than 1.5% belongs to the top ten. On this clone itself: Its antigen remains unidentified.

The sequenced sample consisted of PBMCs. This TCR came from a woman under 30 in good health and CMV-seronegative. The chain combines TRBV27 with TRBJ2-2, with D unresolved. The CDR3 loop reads CASRPPRSFSGELFF. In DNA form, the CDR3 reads TGTGCCAGCAGACCCCCCCGCTCATTCAGCGGGGAGCTGTTTTTT.